Listed below are T cell receptor beta chains from one sample, sequenced in a study of regulatory T cells in long-lasting Graves disease. TCRdb used MiXCR to reprocess the multiplex PCR reads, holding one entry per CDR3 protein. The sample has 400,000 to 500,000 distinct CDR3 sequences, around 17% seen once. This sample also belongs to another study, concerning T cells in Graves' hyperthyroidism and ophthalmopathy.

The specimen was peripheral blood mononuclear cells (PBMCs), collected at new diagnosis, from a patient treated with antithyroid drugs. The receptors derive from a woman aged 18-29 years with Graves disease. Both conserved end residues are part of each CDR3. The order of the fields is V gene, J gene, clone size, D gene, CDR3 DNA, CDR3 protein. The D gene is left open where the match is weak. Not every row has a clone size; where given, it reads once, few, many or a size class.

TRBV20-1	TRBJ2-7	many	.	TGCAGTGCTAGAGATGACACCTACGAGCAGTACTTC	CSARDDTYEQYF
TRBV7-2	TRBJ2-7	many	TRBD2	TGTGCCAGCAGCTTTTCCAGCGGGAGTTACGAGCAGTACTTC	CASSFSSGSYEQYF
TRBV28	TRBJ2-7	many	TRBD2	TGTGCCAGCAAGCTGACTAGCGGCTACGAGCAGTACTTC	CASKLTSGYEQYF
TRBV5-4	TRBJ2-3	.	TRBD1	TGTGCCAGCAGCTTAGAAATCGGGACAGGGGTTTCTACGCAGTATTTT	CASSLEIGTGVSTQYF
TRBV2	TRBJ2-3	many	.	TGTGCCAGCAGTGAGGTGGATACGCAGTATTTT	CASSEVDTQYF
TRBV3-1	TRBJ2-5	.	TRBD2	TGTGCCAGCAGCCCAGGGACTAGCGGTCCGGCCCCGAGGACCCAGTACTTC	CASSPGTSGPAPRTQYF
TRBV28	TRBJ2-7	many	.	TGTGCCAGCAGTCCAGGGCTAGGGCGACCCATCTACGAGCAGTACTTC	CASSPGLGRPIYEQYF
TRBV6-1	TRBJ2-7	many	.	TGTGCCAGCAGCGAGATTAACCGGGGGCTCTACGAGCAGTACTTC	CASSEINRGLYEQYF
TRBV10-3	TRBJ1-1	few	.	TGTGCCATCAGTGAGAGCAGGGATTCGAACACTGAAGCTTTCTTT	CAISESRDSNTEAFF
TRBV3-1	TRBJ2-1	many	TRBD2	TGTGCCAGCAGCCAGTCGGGGGGGAGGAATGAGCAGTTCTTC	CASSQSGGRNEQFF
TRBV28	TRBJ1-2	.	TRBD1	TGTGCCAGCAGTTTATCTCCGGGACAGGCTAACTATGGCTACACCTTC	CASSLSPGQANYGYTF
TRBV12-3/TRBV12-4	TRBJ2-3	.	.	TGTGCCAGCAGCCTTAGCGGGACAGCGCAATATTTT	CASSLSGTAQYF
TRBV20-1	TRBJ1-3	.	.	TGCAGTGCTAGGATGATCTCTGGAAACACCATATATTTT	CSARMISGNTIYF
TRBV20-1	TRBJ1-5	.	.	TGCAGTGCGACCCGTGATAGCAATCAGCCCCAGCATTTT	CSATRDSNQPQHF
TRBV27	TRBJ1-2	many	TRBD1	TGTGCCAGCAGTGACAGGGGTGGGGGCTATGGCTACACCTTC	CASSDRGGGYGYTF
TRBV28	TRBJ2-7	.	TRBD2	TGTGCCAGCAGTTCCGTCGCGGGACTAGCGGGAGGCAACGAGCAGTACTTC	CASSSVAGLAGGNEQYF
TRBV20-1	TRBJ2-7	many	.	TGCAGTGTACAATCTAGTGCTCCCTCCTACGAGCAGTACTTC	CSVQSSAPSYEQYF
TRBV6-1	TRBJ2-7	many	.	TGTGCCAGCAACAAACAGGGCCTAATCGTCGAGCAGTACTTC	CASNKQGLIVEQYF
TRBV20-1	TRBJ2-5	many	.	TGCAGTTCGGACCCTTGGAGAGAGACCCAGTACTTC	CSSDPWRETQYF
TRBV5-1	TRBJ2-2	.	.	TGCGCCAGCAGCTTCGGTAGATCGAACACCGGGGAGCTGTTTTTT	CASSFGRSNTGELFF
TRBV7-6	TRBJ1-6	few	.	TGTGCCAGCAGACGGACGACCGGGGATTCACCCCTCCACTTT	CASRRTTGDSPLHF
TRBV12-3/TRBV12-4	TRBJ2-7	few	.	TGTGCCAGCAGTTTTGGGAGACTGGGCGAGCAGTACTTC	CASSFGRLGEQYF
TRBV6-1	TRBJ2-7	many	TRBD1	TGTGCCAGCAGTGAAGCGCTTACAGGGGCCGAGCAGTACTTC	CASSEALTGAEQYF
TRBV15	TRBJ2-7	few	.	TGTGCCACCAGCAGAGAGGGGCTAGCCAGCTACGAGCAGTACTTC	CATSREGLASYEQYF
TRBV7-9	TRBJ1-2	many	TRBD1	TGTGCCAGCAGCCGGGACAGATATGGCTACACCTTC	CASSRDRYGYTF
TRBV6-1	TRBJ1-1	.	TRBD1	TGTGCCAGCACTGAACAGGGGGCTGGGTCTGAAGCTTTCTTT	CASTEQGAGSEAFF
TRBV6-1	TRBJ2-7	many	TRBD2	TGTGCCAGCAGTGTGGTAGCGGGAGATCTCTACGAGCAGTACTTC	CASSVVAGDLYEQYF
TRBV6-2/TRBV6-3	TRBJ2-1	many	TRBD2	TGTGCCAGCAGACCACTAGCGGGAAAATACAATGAGCAGTTCTTC	CASRPLAGKYNEQFF
TRBV28	TRBJ2-3	many	TRBD2	TGTGCCAGCAGTACCTTAGCGGGAGGGCCGGATACGCAGTATTTT	CASSTLAGGPDTQYF
TRBV28	TRBJ1-1	many	TRBD1	TGTGCCAGCAGTTATCGGACAGGGGGGACTGAAGCTTTCTTT	CASSYRTGGTEAFF
TRBV20-1	TRBJ1-2	.	.	TGCAGTGCTAAAGAGTGGACGGACCTCTATGGCTACACCTTC	CSAKEWTDLYGYTF
TRBV11-2	TRBJ2-7	many	.	TGTGCCAGCAGCGGGGTCACAGGGTATCACTACGAGCAGTACTTC	CASSGVTGYHYEQYF
TRBV6-1	TRBJ1-6	.	.	TGTGCCAGCAGTCGGGACAATACCTTGCGCTCCTATAATTCACCCCTCCACTTT	CASSRDNTLRSYNSPLHF
TRBV11-2	TRBJ1-6	many	.	TGTGCCAGCAGCTTACGGACAGAGAGCTCCTATAATTCACCCCTCCACTTT	CASSLRTESSYNSPLHF
TRBV29-1	TRBJ2-7	many	.	TGCAGCGTTGGAGGCCTTGGATACGAGCAGTACTTC	CSVGGLGYEQYF
TRBV3-1	TRBJ2-1	many	.	TGTGCCAGCAGCCAAGGACAGACCTACAATGAGCAGTTCTTC	CASSQGQTYNEQFF
TRBV28	TRBJ1-5	.	.	TGTGCCAGCAATCCCTCAGGTCTTAAAGGCAATCAGCCCCAGCATTTT	CASNPSGLKGNQPQHF